The clone carrying this T cell receptor (beta chain) was counted between two and nine times. Its antigen is unknown. Sorting based on CD45RO/CCR7/CD25/CD127/CD95/CD27 separated CD4+ naive, central memory, regulatory and stem cell-like memory cells. Sorted populations all exceeded 95% purity. The sample comes from a study of beta chain features in type 1 diabetes. Study results and limitations: A moderate, significant TCRB CDR3 shortening appeared in type 1 diabetes across four CD4+ subsets. The VDJ junctions of type 1 diabetes patients carried fewer insertions and more deletions.

The germline V gene has CDR1 SGHDT and CDR2 YYEEEE. The germline V and J ends were trimmed by 1 base and 3 bases, with 12 bases remaining between them. The CDR3 length is 15 residues. What was sequenced were expressed TCRB transcripts, since all of the isolated RNA had been reverse transcribed. Method: immunoSEQ multiplex PCR; TCRdb's copy keeps in-frame clones and lacks some. The table records a few hundred thousand clones, more than 11% of them present only once. The chain recombines TRBV5-6 with TRBJ2-3; maybe TRBD1 (6 bases). Sequenced sample: naive CD4+ T cells from blood. The receptor's source is a man aged 25-40 years with type 1 diabetes. The CDR3: CASSLLLGATDTQYF. The CDR3 coding sequence is TGTGCCAGCAGCTTGCTATTGGGGGCTACAGATACGCAGTATTTT.